Below, 18 T cell receptor beta chains from the same sample are listed, as sequenced in a study of response to subunit inactivated influenza vaccine. In TCRdb, the RT-PCR reads were re-called with MiXCR into one record per CDR3 protein. The table records 450,000 to 550,000 distinct CDR3 sequences, 25% of them present only once. The specimen comprised CD4+ T cells sorted from PBMCs, sampled more than 4 days after vaccination. Receptors were obtained from a man in his fifties who received an inactivated influenza vaccine.

The sample holds many counts of this clonotype. The V and J genes are TRBV5-1 and TRBJ1-1; D is perhaps TRBD1 (5 bases). This CDR3 is 15 amino acids long. V lost 0 bases and J lost 2, with 11 bases in between. Germline CDR1 and CDR2: SGHRS and YFSETQ. CDR3 in DNA: TGCGCCAGCAGCTTGGCCGGGACTATTAACACTGAAGCTTTCTTT. Its protein product is CASSLAGTINTEAFF.

This clonotype was counted between two and nine times. The chain joins TRBV7-9 to TRBJ2-1; 8 bases are shared with TRBD2. Trimming removed 0 bases from V and 1 base from J; junction bases left unmatched: 2. CDR1 SEHNR and CDR2 FQNEAQ come from the germline V gene (reference sequence). This CDR3 has 16 residues. This CDR3 reads CASSLAGGRSYNEQFF. CDR3 nucleotides: TGTGCCAGCAGCTTAGCGGGCGGGAGGTCCTACAATGAGCAGTTCTTC.

This clonotype was observed a few times. The chain is built from TRBV10-3 and TRBJ2-7; 8 bases match TRBD2. The length of the CDR3 is 15 residues. Looked up from germline, CDR1 is ENHRY and CDR2 is SYGVKD. With 4 bases clipped from V and 7 bases from J, the junction kept 12 bases outside the gene matches. The CDR3 here is CAISGETSVGSEQYF. The DNA for the CDR3 is TGTGCCATCAGTGGGGAGACTAGCGTTGGTAGTGAGCAGTACTTC.

V is TRBV5-6 and J is TRBJ1-2, with 7 bases lining up with TRBD1. Germline V CDR1 and CDR2: SGHDT, YYEEEE. V was pared by 1 base and J by 7 bases, with 4 bases of the junction left unmatched. CDR3 length equals 13 residues. CDR3 sequence: CASSLRGQGGYTF. CDR3 sequence (DNA): TGTGCCAGCAGCTTGAGGGGGCAGGGTGGCTACACCTTC.

The chain is built from TRBV5-1 and TRBJ2-7; D unresolved. The CDR3 consists of 15 residues. Germline CDR1 SGHRS, CDR2 YFSETQ. Trimming removed 4 bases from V and 0 bases from J, with 14 bases in between. The CDR3 here is CASSQSDFPSYEQYF. Here the CDR3 DNA reads TGCGCCAGCAGCCAATCCGACTTTCCCTCCTACGAGCAGTACTTC.

The chain combines TRBV11-1 with TRBJ2-2; tentatively, D is TRBD2 (5 bases). Trimming took off 5 bases at V and 0 bases at J, with 19 bases between the two ends. The CDR3 is 18 amino acids. Germline V gives CDR1 SGHAT, CDR2 FQDESV (reference sequence). CDR3: CASSPPSGLATNTGELFF. In DNA form, the CDR3 reads TGTGCCAGCAGCCCCCCCAGTGGGTTAGCGACGAACACCGGGGAGCTGTTTTTT. The variable domain in full, with the rest retrieved from reference TRBV11-1 and TRBJ2-2, is EAEVAQSPRYKITEKSQAVAFWCDPISGHATLYWYRQILGQGPELLVQFQDESVVDDSQLPKDRFSAERLKGVDSTLKIQPAELGDSAMYLCASSPPSGLATNTGELFFGEGSRLTVL.

The chain links TRBV6-5 to TRBJ2-6, with a tentative D call TRBD1 (5 bases). In germline, CDR1 is MNHEY, CDR2 SVGAGI. Trimming stripped 0 bases from V and 0 bases from J, with 15 bases between. The CDR3 spans 19 residues. The CDR3 DNA follows: TGTGCCAGCAGTTACTCGCACCAACTACAGGTCTCTGGGGCCAACGTCCTGACTTTC. It codes for CASSYSHQLQVSGANVLTF.

A remark on this clonotype: This may arise from a read error, as a much more abundant clone is one base away. As the CDR3 is not closed by the conserved phenylalanine or tryptophan, this likely results from a read error. The chain is built from TRBV3-1 and TRBJ1-2; D is uncertain. The CDR3 totals 14 residues. V lost 1 base and J 7 bases, leaving 13 bases between the germline ends. The germline gives CDR1 LGHDT, CDR2 YNNKEL (reference sequence). Here the CDR3 reads CASSQGAGGSGYTY. CDR3 DNA: TGTGCCAGCAGCCAAGGGGCCGGAGGATCTGGCTACACCTAC.

V and J are TRBV20-1 and TRBJ2-5; either TRBD1 or TRBD2 may supply D (5 bases each). V lost 0 bases to trimming and J lost 5 bases, with 10 bases between them. Germline V gene sequence: CDR1 DFQATT, CDR2 SNEGSKA (reference sequence). CDR3 length equals 13 residues. The CDR3 protein is CSARERDGETQYF. The CDR3 region has the DNA TGCAGTGCTAGAGAACGGGACGGCGAGACCCAGTACTTC.

A few counts support this clonotype. This chain connects TRBV5-1 to TRBJ1-1; the D is unclear. Trimming left V 2 bases short and J 11 bases short, with 16 bases between. CDR1 is SGHRS, CDR2 YFSETQ, per germline. The CDR3 loop spans 13 amino acids. The CDR3 protein is CASSLGSENMAFF. In DNA form, the CDR3 reads TGCGCCAGCAGCTTAGGTAGCGAGAATATGGCTTTCTTT.

V is TRBV7-2 and J is TRBJ2-5; 11 nucleotides agree with TRBD2. CDR3 size: 16 residues. Trimming cost V 5 bases and J 5 bases; bases outside gene matches: 10. Germline lookup yields CDR1 SGHTA and CDR2 FQGNSA. The CDR3 DNA reads as TGTGCCAGCAGCCCCCGGACTAGCGGGCTCGGGGAGACCCAGTACTTC. Translated, it gives CASSPRTSGLGETQYF.

This clonotype was observed a handful of times. The rearrangement links TRBV7-2 to TRBJ2-7, with TRBD2 matching over 15 bases. Trimming took 5 bases from V and 7 from J; bases not matched to a gene: 12. CDR1 is SGHTA, CDR2 FQGNSA, per germline. This CDR3 has 17 amino acids. The CDR3 nucleotides are TGTGCCAGCAGCCAAGTTCGATCGGGACTAGCGGGAGGTGAGCAGTACTTC. It translates to CASSQVRSGLAGGEQYF.

This clonotype was seen a few times. The chain links TRBV7-6 to TRBJ2-1; D may correspond to TRBD1 or TRBD2 (6 bases each). This CDR3 region has 15 residues. Germline V CDR1 and CDR2: SGHVS, FNYEAQ. V was cut by 0 bases and J by 9 bases, with 15 bases left in between. In nucleotides, the CDR3 is TGTGCCAGCAGCTTAGCGCAGGGGACCGGGAGTGAGCAGTTCTTC. Translated, it gives CASSLAQGTGSEQFF.

The genes are TRBV12-3 or TRBV12-4 and TRBJ2-2; D possibly uses TRBD1 or TRBD2 (6 bases each). The ends were cut back, 5 bases at V and 3 bases at J, with 13 bases in the middle. There are 15 residues in the CDR3. CDR3 in amino acids: CASSKDRGHTGELFF. In DNA form, the CDR3 reads TGTGCCAGCAGTAAGGACCGGGGGCACACCGGGGAGCTGTTTTTT.

The rearrangement links TRBV6-1 to TRBJ2-3, with 15 bases matching TRBD2. This CDR3 is built from 16 residues. The junction had 6 bases not matched to a gene; V was cut back by 6 bases and J by 5 bases. From germline, CDR1 is MNHNS and CDR2 SASEGT. The CDR3 protein is CASRDLGLAGGDTQYF. CDR3 in DNA: TGTGCCAGCAGGGACCTGGGACTAGCGGGGGGAGATACGCAGTATTTT.

This chain uses TRBV5-1 with TRBJ1-2; D is ambiguous. V was trimmed by 0 bases and J by 6 bases, leaving 9 bases between them. CDR3 length equals 13 residues. CDR1 and CDR2 from the germline V gene are SGHRS and YFSETQ. The DNA for the CDR3 is TGCGCCAGCAGCTTGGATTTAGCGGATGGCTACACCTTC. Protein product: CASSLDLADGYTF.

The chain combines TRBV20-1 with TRBJ1-1; the D is unclear. Germline V CDR1 and CDR2: DFQATT, SNEGSKA (reference sequence). The length of the CDR3 is 14 residues. CDR3 coding DNA: TGCAGCGAAAAGGGAGGGTTCAAGAACACTGAAGCTTTCTTT. Amino acids: CSEKGGFKNTEAFF.

The table lists this clonotype with a few counts. This rearrangement joins TRBV12-3 or TRBV12-4 to TRBJ1-2; 7 bases agree with TRBD1. V lost 7 bases to trimming and J lost 14 bases; unmatched junction nucleotides: 19. The length of the CDR3 is 14 residues. The CDR3 protein is CASTSSLRQGFVTF. The CDR3 DNA follows: TGTGCCAGCACCTCCAGCCTCCGACAGGGTTTCGTGACCTTC.